This is a list of T cell receptor beta chains from one sample in a study of Ad26.COV2.S vaccination and SARS-CoV-2 variants. TCRdb's copy holds only in-frame clones and misses some; the assay was immunoSEQ multiplex PCR. The data show about 400,000 clones, roughly 90% seen once. Here the sequenced sample was peripheral blood, taken in a trial of Ad26.COV2.S vaccine versus placebo. The receptors originated from a person aged 18 to 65 who received the Ad26.COV2.S COVID-19 vaccine or a placebo. Both conserved end residues are part of each CDR3. D genes are given only for firm matches. Clone size is shown for a subset of rows, as once, few, many or a class of expanded clone.

>TRBJ2-6|-|-|TRBV7-2
CASSLQGANVLTF
TGTGCCAGCAGCTTACAGGGCGCCAACGTCCTGACTTTC
>TRBJ2-7|once|TRBD2|TRBV5-1
CASSFGLRGASYEQYF
TGCGCCAGCAGCTTCGGGTTGCGGGGGGCCTCCTACGAGCAGTACTTC
>TRBJ2-1|-|TRBD1|TRBV7-9
CASSNRGISSYNEQFF
TGTGCCAGCAGCAACAGGGGAATTAGCTCCTACAATGAGCAGTTCTTC
>TRBJ2-7|-|-|TRBV4-3
CASSQGRGFNEQYF
TGCGCCAGCAGCCAAGGGAGGGGGTTCAACGAGCAGTACTTC
>TRBJ1-2|-|TRBD1|TRBV7-2
CASSLDRGRGGYTF
TGTGCCAGCAGCTTAGACAGGGGGCGAGGTGGCTACACCTTC
>TRBJ1-1|-|-|TRBV7-9
CASSPGQYTEAFF
TGTGCCAGCAGCCCGGGACAATACACTGAAGCTTTCTTT
>TRBJ2-2|once|-|TRBV5-4
CASSLPLNTGELFF
TGTGCCAGCAGCTTGCCTTTGAACACCGGGGAGCTGTTTTTT
>TRBJ1-2|-|-|TRBV18
CASSPEDYGYTF
TGTGCCAGCTCACCGGAGGACTATGGCTACACCTTC
>TRBJ2-5|-|TRBD2|TRBV6-2/TRBV6-3
CASSLFRGGSPETQYF
TGTGCCAGCAGTTTGTTTCGCGGGGGGTCCCCCGAGACCCAGTACTTC
>TRBJ2-1|-|TRBD2|TRBV3-1/TRBV3-2
CASSLPTSTDEQFF
TGTGCCAGCAGCCTCCCGACTAGCACGGATGAGCAGTTCTTC
>TRBJ2-1|-|TRBD1|TRBV15
CATSKRDRGSYNEQFF
TGTGCCACCAGCAAGAGGGACAGGGGGTCCTACAATGAGCAGTTCTTC
>TRBJ2-3|-|-|TRBV7-6
CASSLLSTDTQYF
TGTGCCAGCAGCTTACTGTCCACAGATACGCAGTATTTT
>TRBJ1-1|-|-|TRBV19
CASSMGRGTEAFF
TGTGCCAGTAGTATGGGTAGGGGGACTGAAGCTTTCTTT
>TRBJ2-5|-|-|TRBV30
CAWRVDSQETQYF
TGTGCCTGGAGGGTGGACAGCCAAGAGACCCAGTACTTC
>TRBJ1-2|-|-|TRBV27
CASTPDTRYGYTF
TGTGCCAGCACCCCGGACACTCGCTATGGCTACACCTTC
>TRBJ2-5|once|-|TRBV5-3
CARSPGTKETQYF
TGTGCCAGAAGCCCCGGGACCAAAGAGACCCAGTACTTC
>TRBJ1-4|few|TRBD1|TRBV19
CASSIGQGSEKLFF
TGTGCCAGTAGTATAGGACAGGGGAGTGAAAAACTGTTTTTT
>TRBJ2-3|-|-|TRBV19
CASSISPGADTQYF
TGTGCCAGTAGTATTAGTCCGGGTGCAGATACGCAGTATTTT
>TRBJ1-6|-|-|TRBV11-2
CASSLGGNSPLHF
TGTGCCAGCAGCTTGGGGGGTAATTCACCCCTCCACTTT
>TRBJ1-4|-|TRBD1|TRBV7-9
CASSLAGGDEKLFF
TGTGCCAGCAGCTTAGCAGGGGGCGATGAAAAACTGTTTTTT
>TRBJ2-3|-|-|TRBV7-3
CASSLRQGSDTQYF
TGTGCCAGCAGCTTACGGCAGGGGTCAGATACGCAGTATTTT
>TRBJ2-1|-|-|TRBV6-2/TRBV6-3
CASSYSQGLPYNEQFF
TGTGCCAGCAGTTATAGTCAGGGGCTACCGTACAATGAGCAGTTCTTC
>TRBJ2-5|once|-|TRBV3-1/TRBV3-2
CASSQVSGPRRETQYF
TGTGCCAGCAGCCAAGTTTCGGGCCCTCGGCGGGAGACCCAGTACTTC
>TRBJ2-7|-|TRBD2|TRBV7-8
CASTRTSLTYEQYF
TGTGCCAGCACCCGGACTAGCCTAACCTACGAGCAGTACTTC
>TRBJ1-4|-|-|TRBV5-5
CASSLGASTNEKLFF
TGTGCCAGCAGCTTGGGGGCGTCGACTAATGAAAAACTGTTTTTT
>TRBJ2-3|-|TRBD2|TRBV6-2/TRBV6-3
CASSHRGTSGGTDTQYF
TGTGCCAGCAGCCATCGAGGGACTAGCGGGGGCACAGATACGCAGTATTTT
>TRBJ1-5|-|-|TRBV6-2/TRBV6-3
CASSDLRRNRLGNQPQHF
TGTGCCAGCAGTGATCTCCGCCGAAACAGGTTGGGCAATCAGCCCCAGCATTTT
>TRBJ1-1|once|-|TRBV15
CATSRDLTPHTEAFF
TGTGCCACCAGCAGAGATCTTACCCCCCACACTGAAGCTTTCTTT
>TRBJ1-5|-|-|TRBV7-9
CASSPDGGDQPQHF
TGTGCCAGCAGCCCCGACGGTGGTGATCAGCCCCAGCATTTT
>TRBJ2-3|-|-|TRBV6-5
CASSSRTPTDTQYF
TGTGCCAGCAGTTCCAGGACTCCGACAGATACGCAGTATTTT
>TRBJ1-2|-|TRBD1|TRBV7-9
CASSAGQGNGYTF
TGTGCCAGCAGCGCAGGACAGGGTAATGGCTACACCTTC
>TRBJ2-1|-|-|TRBV28
CASRTGTGWPNEQFF
TGTGCCAGCAGAACCGGGACCGGTTGGCCCAATGAGCAGTTCTTC
>TRBJ2-5|-|TRBD2|TRBV30
CAWSLGLAEETQYF
TGTGCCTGGAGTCTCGGACTAGCGGAAGAGACCCAGTACTTC
>TRBJ2-6|-|-|TRBV27
CASSLGVTGANVLTF
TGTGCCAGCAGTTTAGGGGTAACTGGGGCCAACGTCCTGACTTTC
>TRBJ2-3|-|-|TRBV12-3/TRBV12-4
CAIDGRGTDTQYF
TGTGCCATAGACGGGAGAGGCACAGATACGCAGTATTTT
>TRBJ1-1|few|-|TRBV3-1/TRBV3-2
CASSQVENTEAFF
TGTGCCAGCAGCCAAGTTGAGAACACTGAAGCTTTCTTT
>TRBJ2-7|-|-|TRBV7-9
CASSLVGNSFHEQYF
TGTGCCAGCAGCTTAGTGGGCAATTCCTTCCACGAGCAGTACTTC
>TRBJ2-7|-|-|TRBV7-2
CASRQGPEQYF
TGTGCCAGCAGACAGGGACCCGAGCAGTACTTC